The text below deals with one T cell receptor beta chain. The data were taken from a study of control samples from healthy donors and cancer patients. V lost 4 bases to trimming and J lost 6 bases, with 12 bases between them. Germline lookup yields CDR1 SEHNR and CDR2 FQNEAQ (reference sequence). CDR3 length equals 13 residues. Repertoires were generated with immunoSEQ multiplex PCR, while TCRdb's copy carries only in-frame clones and drops some. The sample includes about 150,000 clones, 80% to 95% of them seen just once. The J gene is TRBJ1-1, the V gene TRBV7-9; D is uncertain. The source material was blood. The receptor was isolated from a man aged 18 to 29 in good health. CDR3 in amino acids: CASSSNMGAEAFF. In DNA, the CDR3 is TGTGCCAGCAGCTCCAATATGGGAGCTGAAGCTTTCTTT.